The source of this TCR beta chain is a study of OX40 agonist ivuxolimab in advanced cancers. Study information: Prior checkpoint blockade (anti-PD-1, anti-PD-L1 or anti-CTLA-4) was permitted; around 40% had it. Whole-study results and caveats: There were also nonresponders showing low normalized T-cell clonal expansion.

The assay was immunoSEQ multiplex PCR, and TCRdb's table has in-frame clones only and misses some. The table lists tens of thousands of clones, roughly nine tenths of them singletons, with about 12% in the top ten. About this clone itself: Its antigen is still unknown.

Germline V gives CDR1 MDHEN, CDR2 SYDVKM. V shed 2 bases, J shed 8 bases, and the junction held 5 bases outside the gene matches. There are 15 residues in the CDR3. This TCR was recovered from an adult with an advanced solid tumor such as melanoma, head and neck, liver or kidney cancer. The J gene is TRBJ1-6, the V gene TRBV28, with 8 bases identical to TRBD1. The specimen comprised CD4+ or CD8+ T cells sorted from blood, sampled in a trial of the OX40 agonist ivuxolimab. The CDR3 here is CASSLLYRGDSPLHF. The CDR3 DNA follows: TGTGCCAGCAGTTTACTTTACAGGGGGGATTCACCCCTCCACTTT.